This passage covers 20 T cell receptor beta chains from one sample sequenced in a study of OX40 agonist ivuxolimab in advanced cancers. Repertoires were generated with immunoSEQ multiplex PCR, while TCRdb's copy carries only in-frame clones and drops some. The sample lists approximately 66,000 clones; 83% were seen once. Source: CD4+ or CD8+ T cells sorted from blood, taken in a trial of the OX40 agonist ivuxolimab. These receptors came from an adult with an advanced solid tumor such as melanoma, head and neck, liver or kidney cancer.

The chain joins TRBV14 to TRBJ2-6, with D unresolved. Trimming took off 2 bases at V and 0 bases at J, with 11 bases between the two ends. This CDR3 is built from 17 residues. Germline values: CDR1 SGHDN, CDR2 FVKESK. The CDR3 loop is CASSQYRIGSGANVLTF. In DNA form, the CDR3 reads TGTGCCAGCAGCCAATATAGGATCGGCTCTGGGGCCAACGTCCTGACTTTC. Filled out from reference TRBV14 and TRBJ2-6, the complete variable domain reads EAGVTQFPSHSVIEKGQTVTLRCDPISGHDNLYWYRRVMGKEIKFLLHFVKESKQDESGMPNNRFLAERTGGTYSTLKVQPAELEDSGVYFCASSQYRIGSGANVLTFGAGSRLTVL.

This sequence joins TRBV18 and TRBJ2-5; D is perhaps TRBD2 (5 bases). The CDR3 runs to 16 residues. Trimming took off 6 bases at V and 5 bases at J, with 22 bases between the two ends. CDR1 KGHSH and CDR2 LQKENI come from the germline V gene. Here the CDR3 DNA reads TGTGCCAGCTCGCCTCCATCGGTCGGGATGGGGGAGACCCAGTACTTC. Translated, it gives CASSPPSVGMGETQYF.

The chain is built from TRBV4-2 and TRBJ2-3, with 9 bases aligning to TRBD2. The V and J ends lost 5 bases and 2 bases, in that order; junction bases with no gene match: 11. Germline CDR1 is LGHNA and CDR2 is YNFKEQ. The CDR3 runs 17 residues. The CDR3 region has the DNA TGTGCCAGCAGCTTCTTTGCGGGGGGGCCGGACACAGATACGCAGTATTTT. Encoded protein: CASSFFAGGPDTDTQYF.

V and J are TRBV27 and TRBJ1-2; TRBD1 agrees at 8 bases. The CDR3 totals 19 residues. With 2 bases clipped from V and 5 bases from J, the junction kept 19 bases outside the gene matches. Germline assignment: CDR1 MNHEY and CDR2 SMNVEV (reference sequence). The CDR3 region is CASSLRGDWTGTRFYGYTF. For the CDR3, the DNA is TGTGCCAGCAGTTTAAGGGGGGATTGGACAGGGACGCGCTTTTATGGCTACACCTTC.

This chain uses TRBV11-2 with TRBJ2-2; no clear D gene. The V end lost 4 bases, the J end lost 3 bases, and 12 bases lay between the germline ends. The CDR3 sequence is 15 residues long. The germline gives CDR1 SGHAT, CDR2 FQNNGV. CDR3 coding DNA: TGTGCCAGCAGCTCCATCCGGGCTTACACCGGGGAGCTGTTTTTT. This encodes CASSSIRAYTGELFF.

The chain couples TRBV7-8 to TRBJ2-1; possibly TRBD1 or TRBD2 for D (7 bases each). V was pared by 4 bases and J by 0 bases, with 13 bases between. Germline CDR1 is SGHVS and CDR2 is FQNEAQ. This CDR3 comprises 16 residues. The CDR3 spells CASSSQGGISYNEQFF. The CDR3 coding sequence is TGTGCCAGCAGCTCCCAGGGGGGGATCTCCTACAATGAGCAGTTCTTC.

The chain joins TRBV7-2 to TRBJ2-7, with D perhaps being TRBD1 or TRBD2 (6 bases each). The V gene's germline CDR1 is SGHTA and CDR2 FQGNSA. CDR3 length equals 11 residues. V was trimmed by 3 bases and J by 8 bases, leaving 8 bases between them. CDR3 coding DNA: TGTGCCAGCAGCTTGGGGGGCCAGCAGTACTTC. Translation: CASSLGGQQYF.

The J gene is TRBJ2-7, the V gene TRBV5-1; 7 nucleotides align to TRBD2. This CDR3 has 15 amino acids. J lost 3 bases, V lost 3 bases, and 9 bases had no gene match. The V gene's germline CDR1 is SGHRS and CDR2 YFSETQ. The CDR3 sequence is CASSYRRGEGYEQYF. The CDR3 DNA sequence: TGCGCCAGCAGCTACCGGCGCGGGGAGGGCTACGAGCAGTACTTC.

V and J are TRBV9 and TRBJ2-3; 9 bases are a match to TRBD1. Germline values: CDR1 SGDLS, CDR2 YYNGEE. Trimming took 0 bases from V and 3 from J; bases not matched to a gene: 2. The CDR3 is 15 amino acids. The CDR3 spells CASSVGDRETDTQYF. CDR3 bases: TGTGCCAGCAGCGTAGGGGACAGGGAAACAGATACGCAGTATTTT. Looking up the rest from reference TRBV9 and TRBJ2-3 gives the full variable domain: DSGVTQTPKHLITATGQRVTLRCSPRSGDLSVYWYQQSLDQGLQFLIQYYNGEERAKGNILERFSAQQFPDLHSELNLSSLELGDSALYFCASSVGDRETDTQYFGPGTRLTVL.

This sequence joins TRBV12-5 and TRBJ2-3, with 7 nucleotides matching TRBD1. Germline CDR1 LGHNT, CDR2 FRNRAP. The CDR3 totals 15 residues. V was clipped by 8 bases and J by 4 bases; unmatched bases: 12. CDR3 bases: TGTGCTAGTAGCTTCTTGACAGGGCCCGCAGATACGCAGTATTTT. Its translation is CASSFLTGPADTQYF.

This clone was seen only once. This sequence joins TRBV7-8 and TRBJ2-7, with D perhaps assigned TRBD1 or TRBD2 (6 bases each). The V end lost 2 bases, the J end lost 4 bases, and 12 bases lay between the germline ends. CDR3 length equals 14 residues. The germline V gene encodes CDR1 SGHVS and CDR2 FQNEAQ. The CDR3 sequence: CASSLTGAVYEQYF. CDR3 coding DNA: TGTGCCAGCAGCTTAACGGGGGCGGTATACGAGCAGTACTTC.

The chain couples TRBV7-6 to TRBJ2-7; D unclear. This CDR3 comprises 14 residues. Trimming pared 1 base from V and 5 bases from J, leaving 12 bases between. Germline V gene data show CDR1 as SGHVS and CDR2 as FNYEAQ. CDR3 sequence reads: CASSLVPGRDEQYF. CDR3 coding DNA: TGTGCCAGCAGCTTAGTTCCAGGTCGGGACGAGCAGTACTTC.

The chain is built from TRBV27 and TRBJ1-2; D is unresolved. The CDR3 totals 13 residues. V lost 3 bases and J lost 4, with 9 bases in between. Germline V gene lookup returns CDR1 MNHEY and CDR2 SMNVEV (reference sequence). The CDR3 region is CASSFARGYGYTF. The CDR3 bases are TGTGCCAGCAGTTTTGCCCGCGGCTATGGCTACACCTTC.

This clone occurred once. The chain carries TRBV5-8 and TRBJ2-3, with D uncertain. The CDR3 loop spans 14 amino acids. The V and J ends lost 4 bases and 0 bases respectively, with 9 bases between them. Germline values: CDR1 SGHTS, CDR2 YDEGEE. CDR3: CASSPRPSTDTQYF. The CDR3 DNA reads TGTGCCAGCAGCCCCCGGCCCAGCACAGATACGCAGTATTTT.

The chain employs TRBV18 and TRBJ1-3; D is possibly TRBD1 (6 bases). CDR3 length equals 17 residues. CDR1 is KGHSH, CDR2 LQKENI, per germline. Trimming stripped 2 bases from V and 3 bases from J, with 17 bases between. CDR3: CASSPTPPGAGGNTIYF. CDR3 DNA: TGTGCCAGCTCACCAACGCCGCCGGGGGCGGGTGGAAACACCATATATTTT.

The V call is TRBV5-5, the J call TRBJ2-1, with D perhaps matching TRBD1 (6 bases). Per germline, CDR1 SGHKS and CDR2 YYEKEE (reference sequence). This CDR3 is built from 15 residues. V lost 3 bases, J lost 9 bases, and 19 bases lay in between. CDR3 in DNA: TGTGCCAGCAGCTCCCACAGGGTTAAACGGGGTGAGCAGTTCTTC. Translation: CASSSHRVKRGEQFF.

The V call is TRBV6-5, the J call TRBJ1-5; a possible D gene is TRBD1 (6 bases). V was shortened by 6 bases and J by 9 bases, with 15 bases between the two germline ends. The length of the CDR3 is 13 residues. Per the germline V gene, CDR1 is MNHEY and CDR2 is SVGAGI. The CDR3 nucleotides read TGTGCCAGCAGCCGACAGGATACCTCGCCCCAGCATTTT. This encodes CASSRQDTSPQHF.

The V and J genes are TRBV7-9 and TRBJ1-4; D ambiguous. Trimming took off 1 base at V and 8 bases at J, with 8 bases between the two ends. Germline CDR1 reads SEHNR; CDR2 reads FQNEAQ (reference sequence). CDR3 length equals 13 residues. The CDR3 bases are TGTGCCAGCAGCTTAGTGGCAGCCGAAAAACTGTTTTTT. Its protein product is CASSLVAAEKLFF.

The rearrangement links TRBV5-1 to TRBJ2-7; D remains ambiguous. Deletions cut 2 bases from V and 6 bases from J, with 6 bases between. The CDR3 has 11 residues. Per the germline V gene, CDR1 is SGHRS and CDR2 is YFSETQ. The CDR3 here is CASSFGVEQYF. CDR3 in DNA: TGCGCCAGCAGCTTTGGGGTCGAGCAGTACTTC.

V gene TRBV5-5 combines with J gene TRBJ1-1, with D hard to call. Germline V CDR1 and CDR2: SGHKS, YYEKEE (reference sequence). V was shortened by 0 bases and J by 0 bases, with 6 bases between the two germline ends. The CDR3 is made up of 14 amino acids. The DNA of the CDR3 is TGTGCCAGCAGCTTGGGACAAATGAACACTGAAGCTTTCTTT. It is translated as CASSLGQMNTEAFF.